This TCR beta chain was captured in a study of blood T cell repertoires in COVID-19 (TCRdb year 2020). At the level of the whole study: Samples from collaborators originated in the United States, Italy and Spain and spanned both the acute and convalescent phases of COVID-19. Deeply sampled blood TCRbeta repertoires from subjects exposed to, actively infected with, or recovered from COVID-19 were included in the dataset. The material from the prospective study consisted of cDNA or gDNA derived from T cells, B-cell-depleted T cells, or PBMCs. A de-identified subject ID, COVID-19 status, age in years and sex were almost always included in the sample metadata. The samples were drawn from the first 160 participants of the ongoing ImmuneRACE study and from more than 1,000 subjects provided by 6 global collaborators. A freely available public database, intended as a resource for researchers studying the immune response to SARS-CoV-2, is where the repertoires were released. Where available, HLA class I and class II types were taken from metadata supplied by the sample provider and were not determined by assay-based typing.

TCRbeta CDR3 regions were amplified from genomic DNA using the immunoSEQ Assay, a bias-controlled multiplex PCR. Turning to the authors' computational methods: The number of nucleated cells in each sample was estimated by amplification of reference gene primers within the assay. Sequence reads were collapsed and filtered to measure the absolute abundance of every unique TCRbeta CDR3 rearrangement. For each sample, productive Simpson clonality was calculated by taking the square root of Simpson's diversity index across productive rearrangements. The clones in this table, taken by TCRdb from immuneACCESS, are in-frame only. Not every clone is retained; where verified, under half of the shortfall comes from an unresolved V gene, and the cause of the rest is unknown. That table supplies the V and J calls and clone size; D and trimming were determined from the DNA. In all, the sample holds about 120,000 clones, and over 70% of those were seen once. The top ten constitute 25% to 30% of the sample.

Results the study describes overall, beyond this receptor: How much clinical and demographic metadata was included differed by source and by participant, and the metadata was provided uncurated.

With respect to this clone: The specificity of this receptor is unknown. Base-call qualities are not available, and no considerably larger clone is one nucleotide away.

The collaborating institutions used their own protocols to collect whole blood in K2EDTA tubes. For TCRbeta analysis, collaborators shipped samples in one of three forms: frozen whole blood, isolated PBMCs, or DNA extracted from either of those sample types. The source material was peripheral blood. This clonotype was sampled from an older woman with acute or convalescent COVID-19.

The encoded CDR3 is CASSRADYGYTF. The nucleotide sequence is TGTGCCAGCAGCCGAGCGGACTATGGCTACACCTTC. The chain employs TRBV6-6 and TRBJ1-2; no D segment can be confidently identified. V lost 6 bases and J lost 3 bases; the stretch between them is 8 bases long. The CDR3 runs 12 residues from the cysteine to the phenylalanine. Only the CDR3 part of the read is kept: 36 bases, read in frame from the first base. Per the germline V gene (reference sequence), MNHNY is the CDR1 and SVGAGI is the CDR2.